What follows describes a single T cell receptor beta chain. Germline-derived CDR1 and CDR2 are SGHRS and YFSETQ. Trimming pared 4 bases from V and 5 bases from J, leaving 15 bases between. The CDR3 spans 14 residues. In the study's own analysis: Scientists estimated how many nucleated cells there were by amplifying reference gene primers. Profiling relied on immunoSEQ multiplex PCR, and the TCRdb table lists in-frame clones only, not all of them. That table furnishes V, J and clone size, whereas the DNA furnished D and trimming. The data contain 140,000 to 150,000 clones, 75% to 90% of them singletons. This record belongs to a study of blood T cell repertoires in COVID-19. Study summary: Sites in the United States, Italy and Spain provided acute and convalescent COVID-19 samples. PBMCs, B-cell-depleted T cells, or T cells were the source of the cDNA or gDNA that made up the material.

What was sequenced was peripheral blood. The chain couples TRBV5-1 to TRBJ1-2; D is perhaps TRBD1 (5 bases). The TCR was taken from a human donor in a cohort sampled during active COVID-19. CDR3 sequence: CASSLPGVGYGYTF. DNA of the CDR3: TGCGCCAGCAGCCTCCCGGGGGTAGGGTATGGCTACACCTTC.